The next 11 T cell receptor beta chains were all read from a single sample in a study of beta chain features in type 1 diabetes. cDNA synthesis used the whole RNA isolate, giving expressed TCRB sequences. Using immunoSEQ multiplex PCR, the repertoire was profiled, and TCRdb retains in-frame clones only, with some absent. The table shows some 300,000 clones, with 8% occurring only once. The sequenced sample consisted of central memory CD4+ T cells from blood. Receptors were obtained from a woman aged 18-35 years in good health.

This clone was found a few times. The V gene is TRBV5-1, the J gene TRBJ2-1; maybe TRBD1 (5 bases). Germline V gene data show CDR1 as SGHRS and CDR2 as YFSETQ. V lost 4 bases and J 6 bases, leaving 20 bases between the germline ends. CDR3 size: 16 residues. The CDR3 DNA reads TGCGCCAGCAGCCCGGATGTGCCAGGGCAGGGCAATGAGCAGTTCTTC. Translating gives CASSPDVPGQGNEQFF.

This clone was seen more than once but under ten times. V and J are TRBV4-1 and TRBJ2-2; TRBD1 matches 8 bases. The CDR3 covers 17 residues. The germline CDR1 and CDR2 sequences are MGHRA and YSYEKL. With V trimmed by 4 bases and J by 6 bases, 13 bases remained unmatched. CDR3 protein: CASSRKQTGEEAGELFF. Written as DNA, the CDR3 is TGCGCCAGCAGCCGCAAACAGACAGGGGAGGAGGCCGGGGAGCTGTTTTTT.

This clone has a count of ten or more. The chain recombines TRBV15 with TRBJ1-2; D may be TRBD1 (5 bases). This CDR3 has 16 amino acids. The germline V and J ends were trimmed by 0 bases and 5 bases, with 16 bases remaining between them. From germline, CDR1 is LNHNV and CDR2 YYDKDF (reference sequence). CDR3 sequence (DNA): TGTGCCACCAGCAGAGATGGGACTGCCGAACGTTATGGCTACACCTTC. As protein: CATSRDGTAERYGYTF.

The chain recombines TRBV25-1 with TRBJ1-4; D perhaps matches TRBD1 (5 bases). This CDR3 comprises 17 residues. Trimming cost V 3 bases and J 3 bases, with 17 bases left between them. Germline V lookup: CDR1 MGHDK, CDR2 SYGVNS. Written as DNA, the CDR3 is TGTGCCAGCAGTGAGATGTCGGGGGGGACCTCTAATGAAAAACTGTTTTTT. This encodes CASSEMSGGTSNEKLFF.

This clone was counted a few times. The V gene is TRBV4-1, the J gene TRBJ1-2, with D uncertain. Trimming took 1 base from V and 2 from J, leaving 17 bases between them. This CDR3 region has 17 residues. Germline V CDR1 and CDR2: MGHRA, YSYEKL. CDR3 loop: CASSQGLTRAKNYGYTF. The CDR3 bases are TGCGCCAGCAGCCAAGGCCTTACGCGGGCCAAGAACTATGGCTACACCTTC.

This clone was detected many times. The chain is built from TRBV15 and TRBJ2-1; tentatively, D is TRBD2 (5 bases). The germline CDR1 and CDR2 sequences are LNHNV and YYDKDF (reference sequence). Between the trimmed V and J ends, which lost 1 base and 4 bases, there was a span of 11 bases. The CDR3 runs 15 residues. In nucleotides, the CDR3 is TGTGCCACCAGCAGAGCCCGTCGGGGTTACAATGAGCAGTTCTTC. It codes for CATSRARRGYNEQFF.

The table lists this clone with a few counts. The chain uses TRBV27 and TRBJ2-7; D may match TRBD1 or TRBD2 (6 bases each). V lost 2 bases and J 2 bases, leaving 10 bases between the germline ends. The CDR3 contains 14 residues. In germline, CDR1 is MNHEY, CDR2 SMNVEV (reference sequence). As DNA, the CDR3 is TGTGCCAGCAGTTTAAAAGGGGGGACCTACGAGCAGTACTTC. Translating it yields CASSLKGGTYEQYF.

Note on this clone: The same CDR3 is also encoded by other DNA sequences in this sample. The CDR3: CAWSVGGGYTF. CDR3 nucleotide sequence: TGTGCCTGGAGTGTTGGGGGTGGCTACACCTTC. The chain links TRBV30 to TRBJ1-2; maybe TRBD1 (5 bases). CDR1 and CDR2 (germline): GTSNPN, SVGIG (reference sequence). V was shortened by 0 bases and J by 7 bases, with 6 bases between the two germline ends. The CDR3 has 11 residues.

The chain is built from TRBV2 and TRBJ2-1; 12 nucleotides agree with TRBD1. The trim removed 10 bases at V and 6 bases at J, leaving 13 bases unmatched. CDR3 size: 16 residues. Germline V lookup: CDR1 SNHLY, CDR2 FYNNEI. Here the CDR3 DNA reads TGTGCCACCCGTAGGACCGGGACAGGGGGCATCAATGAGCAGTTCTTC. Its translation: CATRRTGTGGINEQFF.

The chain recombines TRBV11-3 with TRBJ2-7; tentative D call: TRBD1 (5 bases). CDR3 length equals 13 residues. V was trimmed by 1 base and J by 9 bases, leaving 13 bases between them. CDR1 and CDR2 (germline): SGHNT, YENEEA. The CDR3 region is CASSLASGFLQYF. The CDR3 nucleotides are TGTGCCAGCAGCTTAGCTTCAGGGTTTCTGCAGTACTTC.

This chain joins TRBV7-6 and TRBJ2-7; weak D call: TRBD1 (5 bases). Germline CDR1 and CDR2: SGHVS and FNYEAQ. Trimming shortened V by 1 base and J by 2 bases, and 6 bases separated the two germline ends. CDR3 length: 13 amino acids. CDR3 in DNA: TGTGCCAGCAGCTTAGACAGGACCTACGAGCAGTACTTC. Its translation is CASSLDRTYEQYF.